This T cell receptor beta chain was identified in a study of STAT3 mutations in large granular lymphocyte leukemia. Study findings and constraints: At least one immunodominant TCR beta clonotype appeared in every T-cell large granular lymphocyte leukemia patient.

The method was immunoSEQ multiplex PCR; TCRdb's version includes in-frame clones alone and lacks a portion of them. The sample has 30,000 to 35,000 clones, about 80% seen once. The V and J ends lost 4 bases and 1 base respectively, with 24 bases between them. This CDR3 region has 19 residues. From germline, CDR1 is SEHNR and CDR2 FQNEAQ (reference sequence). With regard to this clone: Its antigen is not identified.

The sequencing input was peripheral blood mononuclear cells. This TCR was recovered from a woman in her fifties or sixties with T-cell large granular lymphocyte leukemia. Some clones in this sample may be carry-over from other donors' samples. The chain combines TRBV7-9 with TRBJ2-3, with D maybe TRBD2 (5 bases). CDR3: CASSSPRRMSLPGTDTQYF. Here the CDR3 DNA reads TGTGCCAGCAGCTCCCCGCGGAGGATGAGTCTACCCGGCACAGATACGCAGTATTTT. The variable domain in full, with the rest retrieved from reference TRBV7-9 and TRBJ2-3, is DTGVSQNPRHKITKRGQNVTFRCDPISEHNRLYWYRQTLGQGPEFLTYFQNEAQLEKSRLLSDRFSAERPKGSFSTLEIQRTEQGDSAMYLCASSSPRRMSLPGTDTQYFGPGTRLTVL.